The clone carrying this T cell receptor beta chain was observed a handful of times. The antigen remains undetermined. The CDR3 consists of 15 residues. Germline V gene data show CDR1 as SGHRS and CDR2 as YFSETQ. J gave up 4 bases and V 3 bases, and 5 bases lay outside the gene matches. Constant-segment primers served in 5'RACE that generated TCR alpha and TCR beta cDNA libraries bearing sample barcodes and UMIs. TCRdb itself ran the 5' RACE reads through MiXCR, one entry per CDR3 protein. The sample consists of hundreds of thousands of distinct CDR3 sequences, 15% to 20% of them appearing once. The data originate from a study of T-cell memory formation after mild COVID-19. Across the study: TCR clusters showed largely donor specificity. Whole-study results and caveats: Pre-infection memory contained some responding clones, which suggested that cross-reactive memory had joined. Second-wave clones reaching peak frequency on day 37 lacked confirmed SARS-CoV-2 specificity.

The sequencing sample was made of PBMCs or a T cell subset sorted from them (not recorded which). The receptor was isolated from a man younger than 35 who had mild COVID-19 (a few samples of this study predate the infection). Cell type and time point are not known. V and J are TRBV5-1 and TRBJ2-2, with 8 bases aligning to TRBD2. CDR3 protein: CASSWAGGVTGELFF. The CDR3 coding sequence is TGCGCCAGCAGCTGGGCCGGGGGGGTCACCGGGGAGCTGTTTTTT.